The entry below gives a single T cell receptor beta chain sequence along with its context. Original processing notes: Reference gene primer amplification in the assay estimated nucleated cell counts. Assay used: immunoSEQ multiplex PCR; TCRdb lists only in-frame clones, some missing. V, J and clone size are taken as reported in that table, and D and trimming were inferred from the DNA itself. The data contain about 280,000 clones, approximately 90% of them singletons. The data derive from a study of blood T cell repertoires in COVID-19. Background on the study: Whether acute or convalescent, the COVID-19 samples came from the United States, Italy and Spain.

Participant age was roughly 18 to 90 years, and participants resided in 24 US areas. For recovered donors of Cohort 3, there were two negative PCRs, clearance, or symptom resolution. The sample comprised PBMCs or T cells enriched from blood (not recorded which). The receptor's source is a woman aged 40 to 50 who had recovered from COVID-19.

CDR3 sequence reads: CASSPVRTGFDEQYF. The DNA of the CDR3 is TGTGCCAGCAGCCCAGTCCGGACAGGGTTCGACGAGCAGTACTTC. The chain has TRBV7-2 and TRBJ2-7, with 8 positions matching TRBD1. V shed 5 bases, J shed 5 bases, and the junction held 11 bases outside the gene matches. This CDR3 spans 15 amino acids. CDR1 is SGHTA, CDR2 FQGNSA, per germline.